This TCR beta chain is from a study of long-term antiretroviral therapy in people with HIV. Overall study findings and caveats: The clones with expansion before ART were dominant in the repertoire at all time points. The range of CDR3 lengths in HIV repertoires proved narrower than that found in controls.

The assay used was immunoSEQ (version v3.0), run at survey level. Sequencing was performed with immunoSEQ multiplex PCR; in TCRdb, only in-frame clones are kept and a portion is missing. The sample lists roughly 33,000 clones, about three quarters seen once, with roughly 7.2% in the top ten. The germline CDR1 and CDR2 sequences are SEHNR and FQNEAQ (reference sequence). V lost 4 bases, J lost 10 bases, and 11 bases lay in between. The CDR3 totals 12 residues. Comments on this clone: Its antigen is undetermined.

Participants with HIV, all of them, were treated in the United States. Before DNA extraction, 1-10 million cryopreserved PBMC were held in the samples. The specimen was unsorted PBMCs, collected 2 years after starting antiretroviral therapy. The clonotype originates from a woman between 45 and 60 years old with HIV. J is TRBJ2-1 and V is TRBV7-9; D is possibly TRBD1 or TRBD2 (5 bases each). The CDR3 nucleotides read TGTGCCAGCAGCTGGGGACCGGGGGAGCAGTTCTTC. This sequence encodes CASSWGPGEQFF. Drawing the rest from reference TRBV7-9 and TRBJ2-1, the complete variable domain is DTGVSQNPRHKITKRGQNVTFRCDPISEHNRLYWYRQTLGQGPEFLTYFQNEAQLEKSRLLSDRFSAERPKGSFSTLEIQRTEQGDSAMYLCASSWGPGEQFFGPGTRLTVL.